The clone carrying this TCR beta chain was observed at least ten times. Its antigen is as yet unknown. CDR1 is MGHRA and CDR2 is YSYEKL in the germline V gene. The CDR3 extends over 15 amino acids. V was trimmed by 3 bases and J by 2 bases, leaving 13 bases between them. The data belong to a study of T cell repertoires in cytomegalovirus infection. Background on the study: CMV infection and matching HLA type were both indicated by public TCR beta signatures. The study, taken as a whole, reports: There were HLA-C-restricted CMV-specific TCR beta clonotypes dominating the ex vivo response.

TCRdb re-derived calls from the reads in MiXCR, one entry per CDR3 protein. Among under 150,000 distinct CDR3 sequences listed, 7% to 9.5% were seen once. The sample taken for sequencing was PBMCs. This TCR came from a human donor in good health (CMV status not recorded). Some clones in this sample may be carry-over from other donors' samples. The chain couples TRBV4-1 to TRBJ1-2; D unresolved. This CDR3 is CASSHADLGNYGYTF. CDR3 coding DNA: TGCGCCAGCAGCCACGCCGACCTGGGAAACTATGGCTACACCTTC.